In this sample, the clone carrying this TCR beta chain turned up many times. The antigen remains unidentified. The data originate from a study of post-analysis software for immune sequencing data. As for the study in general: Secondary progressive, relapsing-remitting and progressive-relapsing multiple sclerosis were among the included disease courses. Whole-study findings and limits: Samples sharing a preparation batch grouped tightly together when assessed by F measure. Multiple sclerosis was associated with a significant reduction in normalized Chao1 diversity relative to controls. Higher frequency in patients than in controls was seen for roughly five TRBV segments, with TRBV5-6, TRBV5-1 and TRBV20-1 among them.

Libraries were made from TCR beta cDNA, and they carried unique molecular identifiers. A population of roughly 0.85 to 11 million T cells gave rise to approximately 530,000 cDNA molecules. Via MiXCR, TCRdb re-called the PCR reads, giving one row per CDR3 protein. The sample includes a few hundred thousand distinct CDR3 sequences, approximately 34% seen only once; the top ten take 4% to 6%. Germline CDR1 is ENHRY and CDR2 is SYGVKD. This CDR3 comprises 13 residues. V was trimmed by 5 bases and J by 5 bases, leaving 12 bases between them. The sample taken for sequencing was blood. V gene TRBV10-3 combines with J gene TRBJ1-2; D possibly corresponds to TRBD1 (6 bases). The origin of this receptor is a girl aged 10 to 17 with multiple sclerosis. The CDR3 here is CAISTGLGYGYTF. As DNA, the CDR3 is TGTGCCATCAGTACAGGGTTAGGATATGGCTACACCTTC.